This note documents a single T cell receptor beta chain sequence. Its antigen is not known. This entry comes from a study of T cell responses to AZD1222 COVID-19 vaccine. Study-level findings and limits: In all cases, repertoires were sampled only after the peak T cell response. Seropositivity was recorded at baseline in only five to seven AZD1222 recipients. Nearly half of spike-specific TCRs reportedly go after variant regions that carry no mutations.

Some clones are missing from TCRdb's copy, which holds only in-frame ones; the method was immunoSEQ multiplex PCR. This repertoire shows approximately 190,000 clones, roughly 88% found once; its top ten account for 0.99%. V was clipped by 2 bases and J by 7 bases, with 15 bases between them. Germline CDR1 is LNHNV and CDR2 is YYDKDF (reference sequence). This CDR3 comprises 15 residues. Material: peripheral blood, obtained on day 0 of AZD1222 vaccination. V and J are TRBV15 and TRBJ2-1; possibly TRBD2 for D (6 bases). The receptor was derived from an adult in good health. The CDR3 DNA reads TGTGCCACCAGCAGATGGCGGGACCTCGGGAATGAGCAGTTCTTC. As protein: CATSRWRDLGNEQFF.